The clone carrying this T cell receptor (beta chain) was seen ten or more times. Its antigen is undetermined. TCRdb re-derived calls from the 5' RACE reads in MiXCR, one entry per CDR3 protein. This sample has just under 550,000 distinct CDR3 sequences, with approximately 20% found just once. These data are taken from a study of T-cell memory formation after mild COVID-19. Across the study: The TCR clusters were mostly specific to one donor. The study, taken as a whole, reports: A second wave expanding day 15 to 37 was CD4+-biased; contracting clones were balanced. Contracting CD8+ clones were enriched in EMRA, CD4+ mainly in CM and EM.

Germline-derived CDR1 and CDR2 are SGHAT and FQNNGV. With 3 bases removed from V and 1 base from J, the gap between germline ends came to 9 bases. The CDR3 is 15 residues long. The sequence came from an adult woman who had mild COVID-19 (a few samples of this study predate the infection). Cell type and time point are not known. The chain uses TRBV11-2 and TRBJ2-2; D not resolved. Sequenced material: PBMCs or a T cell subset sorted from them (not recorded which). The CDR3 protein is CASSFLSGNTGELFF. Written as DNA, the CDR3 is TGTGCCAGCAGCTTTCTGTCTGGGAACACCGGGGAGCTGTTTTTT.